This TCR beta chain emerged from a study of T cells in Graves' hyperthyroidism and ophthalmopathy. Recently diagnosed hyperthyroidism of less than 2 months' duration affected patients aged 18 to 65. Researchers took RNA transcripts and amplified the TCR beta CDR3 regions from them. First-round RT-PCR targeting the TCR CDR3 was performed with the HTBI primer set. TCRdb recomputed calls from the multiplex PCR reads with MiXCR, one row per CDR3 protein. This table has roughly 710,000 distinct CDR3 sequences, 30% to 40% appearing once. Trimming pared 7 bases from V and 8 bases from J, leaving 15 bases between. Germline V gene lookup returns CDR1 SGHRS and CDR2 YFSETQ. There are 12 residues in the CDR3. General study findings and limits: Ophthalmopathy was told apart from stable hyperthyroidism by a 13 V-J model. Blood also contained most expanded thyroid clonotypes above 0.001.

Points on this clonotype: Its antigen is not known.

This receptor was obtained from a woman between 35 and 50 years old with Graves' hyperthyroidism. Source material: blood. The chain couples TRBV5-1 to TRBJ1-2; a weak D match, TRBD1 (5 bases). The CDR3 bases are TGCGCCAGCGACATCAGGGTTCGAGGCTACACCTTC. Encoded protein: CASDIRVRGYTF. The full variable domain, in which reference TRBV5-1 and TRBJ1-2 provide the parts outside the CDR3, is KAGVTQTPRYLIKTRGQQVTLSCSPISGHRSVSWYQQTPGQGLQFLFEYFSETQRNKGNFPGRFSGRQFSNSRSEMNVSTLELGDSALYLCASDIRVRGYTFGSGTRLTVV.